The 9 T cell receptor beta chains reported below all come from one sample, sequenced in a study of CD8+CD57+ T cells in acquired aplastic anemia. The use of genomic DNA as template underpinned the TCR beta VDJ and CDR3 profiling. TCRdb reprocessed the reads via MiXCR and lists one record per CDR3 protein. Among 200,000 or so distinct CDR3 sequences listed, 50% to 75% were seen once. The sample comprised sorted CD4+, CD8+, or CD8+CD57+ T cells (not recorded which) from PBMCs. All receptors derive from a human donor with severe aplastic anemia or a healthy control (not recorded which).

V and J are TRBV29-1 and TRBJ2-3; TRBD2 aligns across 7 bases. The germline V gene encodes CDR1 SQVTM and CDR2 ANQGSEA. With V trimmed by 3 bases and J by 0 bases, 9 bases remained unmatched. The CDR3 loop spans 16 amino acids. The CDR3 coding sequence is TGCAGCGTTGACGGACTAGACCTATCTAGCACAGATACGCAGTATTTT. Translation gives CSVDGLDLSSTDTQYF.

V and J are TRBV9 and TRBJ2-3; 14 bases agree with TRBD2. The germline V gene encodes CDR1 SGDLS and CDR2 YYNGEE. V shed 2 bases, J shed 6 bases, and the junction held 5 bases outside the gene matches. The CDR3 sequence is 16 residues long. CDR3 coding DNA: TGTGCCAGCAGCGTGGGACTAGCGGGAGATGTGGATACGCAGTATTTT. Translating gives CASSVGLAGDVDTQYF.

This clonotype was counted a few times. A clone one base away is much larger, so this may be a read error. This chain links TRBV6-1 with TRBJ2-1, with D tentatively TRBD1 (5 bases). This CDR3 is built from 15 residues. Germline-derived CDR1 and CDR2 are MNHNS and SASEGT. CDR3 protein: CAGSRIRALYNEQFF. The CDR3 DNA follows: TGTGCCGGCAGCCGCATCAGGGCCCTCTACAATGAGCAGTTCTTC.

This clonotype was detected once. The J gene is TRBJ2-7, the V gene TRBV10-3; no definite D call. The germline CDR1 and CDR2 sequences are ENHRY and SYGVKD. The CDR3 loop spans 13 amino acids. V lost 0 bases, J lost 5 bases, and 8 bases lay in between. The CDR3, as DNA: TGTGCCATCAGTGAGTCTCCTGGGCACGAGCAGTACTTC. Its translation is CAISESPGHEQYF.

The rearrangement uses TRBV10-3 and TRBJ2-7; D uncertain. The CDR3 is made up of 13 amino acids. The ends were cut back, 2 bases at V and 0 bases at J, with 5 bases in the middle. CDR1 is ENHRY and CDR2 is SYGVKD in the germline V gene. This CDR3 is CAISEGPSYEQYF. The CDR3 DNA reads TGTGCCATCAGTGAGGGTCCCTCCTACGAGCAGTACTTC.

This clonotype came up a few times. The chain employs TRBV6-1 and TRBJ2-7, with 16 nucleotides matching TRBD2. The CDR3 has 19 amino acids. The V gene end was trimmed by 3 bases and the J gene end by 1 base; junction bases not matched to a gene: 9. Germline V gene data show CDR1 as MNHNS and CDR2 as SASEGT. For the CDR3, the DNA is TGTGCCAGCAGTGACCCGGGACTAGCGGGGGGGAAATTTTCCTACGAGCAGTACTTC. Protein product: CASSDPGLAGGKFSYEQYF.

In its sample, this clonotype was seen a few times. The chain joins TRBV15 to TRBJ2-1, with 10 positions matching TRBD2. This CDR3 region has 16 residues. V shed 1 base, J shed 1 base, and the junction held 1 base outside the gene matches. Germline values: CDR1 LNHNV, CDR2 YYDKDF (reference sequence). CDR3 residues: CATSRGTSGSYNEQFF. In nucleotides, the CDR3 is TGTGCCACCAGCAGAGGGACTAGCGGTTCCTACAATGAGCAGTTCTTC.

The chain has TRBV12-3 or TRBV12-4 and TRBJ2-3, with 8 bases matching TRBD2. Losses at the gene ends were 6 bases for V and 0 bases for J; bases not matched to a gene: 11. The CDR3 has 17 amino acids. CDR3 region: CASREWGGGISTDTQYF. The CDR3 DNA reads as TGTGCCAGCAGGGAGTGGGGCGGGGGGATTAGCACAGATACGCAGTATTTT.

The rearrangement links TRBV20-1 to TRBJ2-5; 10 bases align to TRBD2. The germline CDR1 and CDR2 sequences are DFQATT and SNEGSKA (reference sequence). The CDR3 loop spans 13 amino acids. The ends lost 4 bases at V and 4 bases at J; junction bases unmatched: 3. In DNA form, the CDR3 reads TGCAGTGCTACATGGACTAGCGGAGAGACCCAGTACTTC. It yields the protein CSATWTSGETQYF.